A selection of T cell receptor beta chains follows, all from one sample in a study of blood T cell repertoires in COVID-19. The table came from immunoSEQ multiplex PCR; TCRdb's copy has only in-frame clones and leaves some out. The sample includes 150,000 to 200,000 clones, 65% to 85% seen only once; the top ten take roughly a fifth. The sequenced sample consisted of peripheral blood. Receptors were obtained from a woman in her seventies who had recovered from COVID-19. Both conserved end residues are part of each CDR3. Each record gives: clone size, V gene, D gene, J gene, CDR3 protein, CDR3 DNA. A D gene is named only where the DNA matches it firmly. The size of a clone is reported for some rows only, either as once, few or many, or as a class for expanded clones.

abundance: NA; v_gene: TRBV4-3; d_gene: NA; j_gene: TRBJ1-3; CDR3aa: CASSPRDRPGNTIYF; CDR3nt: TGCGCCAGCAGCCCCCGAGACAGGCCCGGAAACACCATATATTTT
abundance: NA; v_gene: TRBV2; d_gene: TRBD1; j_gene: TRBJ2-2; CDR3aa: CASTPGGSNTGELFF; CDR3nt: TGTGCCAGCACCCCAGGGGGCTCGAACACCGGGGAGCTGTTTTTT
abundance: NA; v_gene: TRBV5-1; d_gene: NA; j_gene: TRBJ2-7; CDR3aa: CASSLGAGAAHEQYF; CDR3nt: TGCGCCAGCAGCTTGGGGGCGGGGGCGGCCCACGAGCAGTACTTC
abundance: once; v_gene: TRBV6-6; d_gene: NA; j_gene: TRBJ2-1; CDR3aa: CASFRPGGGRNEQFF; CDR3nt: TGTGCCAGCTTCAGGCCTGGGGGCGGACGCAATGAGCAGTTCTTC
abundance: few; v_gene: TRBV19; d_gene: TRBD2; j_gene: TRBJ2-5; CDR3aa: CASSTSGGLETQYF; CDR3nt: TGTGCCAGTAGTACTAGCGGGGGGCTAGAGACCCAGTACTTC
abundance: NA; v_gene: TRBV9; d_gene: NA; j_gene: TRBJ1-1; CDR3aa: CASSAGRGAWTEAFF; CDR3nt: TGTGCCAGCAGCGCCGGACGGGGGGCTTGGACTGAAGCTTTCTTT
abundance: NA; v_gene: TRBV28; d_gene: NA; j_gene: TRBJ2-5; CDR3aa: CASSSGLRAGTQYF; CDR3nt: TGTGCCAGCAGTTCCGGATTGAGGGCCGGGACCCAGTACTTC
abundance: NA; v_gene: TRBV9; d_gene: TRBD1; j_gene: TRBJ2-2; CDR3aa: CASSQRQGWNTGELFF; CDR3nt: TGTGCCAGCAGCCAACGACAGGGCTGGAACACCGGGGAGCTGTTTTTT
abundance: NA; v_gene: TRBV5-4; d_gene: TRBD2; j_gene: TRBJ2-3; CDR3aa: CASSIRTSADTQYF; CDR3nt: TGTGCCAGCAGCATCAGGACTAGTGCAGATACGCAGTATTTT
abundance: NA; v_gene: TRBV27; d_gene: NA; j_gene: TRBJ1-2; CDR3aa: CASSLSSRGGYTF; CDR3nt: TGTGCCAGCAGTTTATCTAGCCGGGGGGGCTACACCTTC
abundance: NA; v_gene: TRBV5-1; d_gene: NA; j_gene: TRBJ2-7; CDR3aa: CASSLGVRGAAYEQYF; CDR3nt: TGCGCCAGCAGCTTGGGCGTCAGGGGCGCCGCCTACGAGCAGTACTTC
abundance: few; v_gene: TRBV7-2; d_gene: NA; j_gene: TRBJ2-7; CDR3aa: CASSPAANSYEQYF; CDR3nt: TGTGCCAGCAGCCCCGCGGCTAACTCCTACGAGCAGTACTTC
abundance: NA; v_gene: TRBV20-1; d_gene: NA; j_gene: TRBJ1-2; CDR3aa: CSAPDTDGYTF; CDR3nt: TGCAGTGCCCCCGACACGGATGGCTACACCTTC
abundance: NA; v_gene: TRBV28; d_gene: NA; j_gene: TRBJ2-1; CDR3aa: CACGNGYNEQFF; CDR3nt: TGTGCCTGCGGGAACGGCTACAATGAGCAGTTCTTC
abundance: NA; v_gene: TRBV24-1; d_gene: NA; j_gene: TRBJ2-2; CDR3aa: CATSDPGGSRTGELFF; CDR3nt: TGTGCCACCAGTGACCCCGGGGGTTCCCGCACCGGGGAGCTGTTTTTT
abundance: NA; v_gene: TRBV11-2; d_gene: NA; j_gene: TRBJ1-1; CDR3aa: CASSLGIQGVVNTEAFF; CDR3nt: TGTGCCAGCAGCTTAGGAATCCAGGGCGTCGTGAACACTGAAGCTTTCTTT
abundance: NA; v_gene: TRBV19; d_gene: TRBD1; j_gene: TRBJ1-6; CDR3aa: CASSTDRARDRDNSPLHF; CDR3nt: TGTGCCAGTAGTACAGATCGTGCCCGGGACAGGGATAATTCACCCCTCCACTTT
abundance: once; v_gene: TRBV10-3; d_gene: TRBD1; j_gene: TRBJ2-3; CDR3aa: CASHGTGDSTQYF; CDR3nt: TGTGCCAGCCACGGGACAGGGGATTCGACGCAGTATTTT
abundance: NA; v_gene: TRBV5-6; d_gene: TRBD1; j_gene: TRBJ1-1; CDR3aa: CASSRTGGFRNTEAFF; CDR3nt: TGTGCCAGCAGCCGGACAGGGGGCTTTCGAAACACTGAAGCTTTCTTT
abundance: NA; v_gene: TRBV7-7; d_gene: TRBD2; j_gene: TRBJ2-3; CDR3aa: CASSPGTSSDTQYF; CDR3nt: TGTGCCAGCAGCCCCGGGACTAGCTCTGATACGCAGTATTTT
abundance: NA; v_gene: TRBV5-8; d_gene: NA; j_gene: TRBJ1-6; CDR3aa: CASETGGYSYNSPLHF; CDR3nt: TGTGCCAGCGAGACGGGGGGCTACTCCTATAATTCACCCCTCCACTTT
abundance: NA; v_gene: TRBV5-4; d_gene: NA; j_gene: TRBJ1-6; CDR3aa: CASSPAVGVNSPLHF; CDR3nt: TGTGCCAGCAGCCCCGCTGTAGGGGTCAATTCACCCCTCCACTTT
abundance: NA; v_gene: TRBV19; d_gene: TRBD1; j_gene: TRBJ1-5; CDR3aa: CASSGTGNQPQHF; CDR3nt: TGTGCCAGTAGCGGGACAGGCAATCAGCCCCAGCATTTT
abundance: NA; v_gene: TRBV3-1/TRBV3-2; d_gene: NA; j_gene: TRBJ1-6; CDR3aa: CASSQDLGGRSYNSPLHF; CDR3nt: TGTGCCAGCAGCCAAGATCTGGGGGGGCGCTCCTATAATTCACCCCTCCACTTT
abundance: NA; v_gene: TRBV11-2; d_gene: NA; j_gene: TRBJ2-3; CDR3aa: CASSLRGAGEDTQYF; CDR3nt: TGTGCCAGCAGCTTACGGGGGGCGGGGGAAGATACGCAGTATTTT
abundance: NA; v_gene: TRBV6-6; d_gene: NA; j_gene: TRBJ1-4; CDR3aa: CASSYSRGRGEKLFF; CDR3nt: TGTGCCAGCAGTTACTCGCGGGGGCGAGGAGAAAAACTGTTTTTT
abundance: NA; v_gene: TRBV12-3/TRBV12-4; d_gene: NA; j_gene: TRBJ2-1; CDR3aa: CASSFGQGEVF; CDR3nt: TGTGCCAGCAGTTTTGGGCAGGGCGAGGTCTTC
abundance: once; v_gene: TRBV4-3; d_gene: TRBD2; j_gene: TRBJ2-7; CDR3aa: CASSQGAGLAGYEQYF; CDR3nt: TGCGCCAGCAGCCAAGGGGCGGGACTAGCGGGTTACGAGCAGTACTTC
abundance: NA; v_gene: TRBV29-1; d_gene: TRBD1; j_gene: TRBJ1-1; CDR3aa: CSVGTHRGLTEAFF; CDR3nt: TGCAGCGTTGGAACTCACAGGGGGCTCACTGAAGCTTTCTTT
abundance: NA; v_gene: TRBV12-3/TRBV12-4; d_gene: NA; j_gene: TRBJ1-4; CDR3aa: CASSLGPPRLFF; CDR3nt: TGTGCCAGCAGTTTAGGTCCCCCCCGGCTGTTTTTT
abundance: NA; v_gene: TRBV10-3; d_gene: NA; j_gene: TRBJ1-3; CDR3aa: CAISAQGGDSGNTIYF; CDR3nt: TGTGCCATCAGTGCACAAGGGGGTGACTCTGGAAACACCATATATTTT
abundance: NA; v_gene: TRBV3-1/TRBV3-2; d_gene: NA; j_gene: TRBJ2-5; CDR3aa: CASSQGGRSETQYF; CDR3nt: TGTGCCAGCAGCCAAGGGGGCAGGTCGGAGACCCAGTACTTC
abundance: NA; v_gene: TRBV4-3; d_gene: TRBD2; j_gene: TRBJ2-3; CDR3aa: CASSQDGRGLAGGGVTDTQYF; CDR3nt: TGCGCCAGCAGCCAAGATGGGAGGGGACTAGCGGGAGGAGGGGTCACAGATACGCAGTATTTT
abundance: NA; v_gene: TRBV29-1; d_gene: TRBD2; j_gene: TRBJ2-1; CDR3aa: CSTGGAGGLYNEQFF; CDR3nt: TGCAGCACGGGAGGGGCGGGAGGGTTGTACAATGAGCAGTTCTTC
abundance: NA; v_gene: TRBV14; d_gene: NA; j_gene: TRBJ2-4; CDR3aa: CASSQDRGIQYF; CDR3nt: TGTGCCAGCAGCCAAGATAGGGGCATTCAGTACTTC
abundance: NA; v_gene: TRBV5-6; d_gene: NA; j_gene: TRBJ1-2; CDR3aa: CASSLVGGAQGNYGYTF; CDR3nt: TGTGCCAGCAGCTTGGTCGGGGGGGCCCAGGGAAACTATGGCTACACCTTC
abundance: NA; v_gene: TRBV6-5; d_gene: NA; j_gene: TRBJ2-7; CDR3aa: CASSHPGHRNAQYF; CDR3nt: TGTGCCAGCAGTCATCCGGGACATAGGAACGCGCAGTACTTC
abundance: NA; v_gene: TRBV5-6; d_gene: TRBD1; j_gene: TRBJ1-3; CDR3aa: CASSYRQGDYSGNTIYF; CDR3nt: TGTGCCAGCAGCTACCGCCAGGGGGATTACTCTGGAAACACCATATATTTT
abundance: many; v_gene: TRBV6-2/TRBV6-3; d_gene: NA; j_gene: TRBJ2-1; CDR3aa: CASSSGFDSTLRRLRQFF; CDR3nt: TGTGCCAGCAGCTCAGGCTTCGACAGCACCCTAAGGCGTCTTCGGCAGTTCTTC
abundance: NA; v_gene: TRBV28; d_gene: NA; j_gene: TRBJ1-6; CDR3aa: CASTSGSGGYNSPLHF; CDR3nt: TGTGCCAGCACCTCGGGCAGCGGTGGCTATAATTCACCCCTCCACTTT
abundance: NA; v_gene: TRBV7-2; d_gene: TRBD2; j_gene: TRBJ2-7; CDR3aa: CASTFGRLAGEQYF; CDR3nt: TGTGCCAGCACCTTTGGGAGGCTAGCGGGCGAGCAGTACTTC
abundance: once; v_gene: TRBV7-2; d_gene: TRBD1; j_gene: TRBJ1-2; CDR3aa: CASSSGAGQGVGGYTF; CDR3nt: TGTGCCAGCAGCTCAGGAGCCGGACAGGGAGTGGGGGGCTACACCTTC
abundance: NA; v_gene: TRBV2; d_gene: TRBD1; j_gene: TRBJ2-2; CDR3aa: CASTYGQGVPGELFF; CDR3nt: TGTGCCAGCACCTACGGACAGGGAGTACCCGGGGAGCTGTTTTTT
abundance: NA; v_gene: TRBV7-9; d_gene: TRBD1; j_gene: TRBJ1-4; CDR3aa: CASSPLWGDSSTNEKLFF; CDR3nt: TGTGCCAGCAGCCCCCTGTGGGGGGACAGCTCAACTAATGAAAAACTGTTTTTT
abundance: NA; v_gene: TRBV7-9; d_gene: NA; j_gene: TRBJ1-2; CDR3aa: CASSLPGYGYTF; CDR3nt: TGTGCCAGCAGCCTACCGGGATATGGCTACACCTTC
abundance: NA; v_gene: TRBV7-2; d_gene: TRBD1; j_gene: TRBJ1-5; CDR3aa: CASSPTGGNQPQHF; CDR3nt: TGTGCCAGCAGCCCGACAGGGGGAAATCAGCCCCAGCATTTT